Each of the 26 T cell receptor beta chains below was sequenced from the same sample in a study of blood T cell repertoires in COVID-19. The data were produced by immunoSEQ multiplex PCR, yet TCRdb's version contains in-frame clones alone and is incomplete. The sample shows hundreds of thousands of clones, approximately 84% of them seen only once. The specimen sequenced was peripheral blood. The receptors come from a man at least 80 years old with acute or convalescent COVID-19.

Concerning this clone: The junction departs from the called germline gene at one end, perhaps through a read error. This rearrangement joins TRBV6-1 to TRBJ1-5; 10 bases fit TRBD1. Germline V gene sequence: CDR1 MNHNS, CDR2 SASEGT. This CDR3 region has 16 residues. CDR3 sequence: CASNERQGAFGQPQHF. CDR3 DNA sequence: TGTGCCAGCAATGAAAGACAGGGGGCTTTCGGTCAGCCCCAGCATTTT.

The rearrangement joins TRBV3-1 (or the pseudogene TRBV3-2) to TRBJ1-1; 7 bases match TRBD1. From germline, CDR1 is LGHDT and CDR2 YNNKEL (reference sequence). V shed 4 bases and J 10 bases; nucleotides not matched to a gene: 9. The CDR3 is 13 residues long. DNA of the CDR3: TGTGCCAGCAGCCGATCATTGCGACAGGGAGCTTTCTTT. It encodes CASSRSLRQGAFF.

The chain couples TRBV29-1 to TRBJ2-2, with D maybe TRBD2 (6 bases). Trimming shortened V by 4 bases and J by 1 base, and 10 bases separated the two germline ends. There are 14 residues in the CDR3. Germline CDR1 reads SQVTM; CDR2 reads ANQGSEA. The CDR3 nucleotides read TGCAGCGTTGGAAAGGGAGGGAACACCGGGGAGCTGTTTTTT. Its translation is CSVGKGGNTGELFF.

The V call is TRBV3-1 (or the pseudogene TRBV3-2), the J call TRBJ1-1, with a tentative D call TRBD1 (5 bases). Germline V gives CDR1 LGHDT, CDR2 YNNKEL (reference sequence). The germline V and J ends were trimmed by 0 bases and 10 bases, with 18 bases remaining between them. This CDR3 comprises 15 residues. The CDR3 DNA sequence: TGTGCCAGCAGCCAAGATTCAGCGGGGCCGGGCGTAGCTTTCTTT. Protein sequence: CASSQDSAGPGVAFF.

The CDR3 nucleotides read TGTGCCAGTAATGGGGCCCGACAAGCCGGGGGAACTGAAGCTTTCTTT. This gives the protein CASNGARQAGGTEAFF. The rearrangement uses TRBV19 and TRBJ1-1, with TRBD1 as a possible D gene (5 bases). Germline CDR1 reads LNHDA; CDR2 reads SQIVND (reference sequence). The CDR3 extends over 16 amino acids. Trimming removed 7 bases at V and 5 bases at J, with 23 bases between.

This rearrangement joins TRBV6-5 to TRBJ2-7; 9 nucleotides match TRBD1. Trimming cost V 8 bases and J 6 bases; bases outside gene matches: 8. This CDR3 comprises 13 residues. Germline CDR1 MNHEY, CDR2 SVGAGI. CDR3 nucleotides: TGTGCCAGCTCCGGCGGGACAGGGTTCGAGCAGTACGTC. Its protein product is CASSGGTGFEQYV.

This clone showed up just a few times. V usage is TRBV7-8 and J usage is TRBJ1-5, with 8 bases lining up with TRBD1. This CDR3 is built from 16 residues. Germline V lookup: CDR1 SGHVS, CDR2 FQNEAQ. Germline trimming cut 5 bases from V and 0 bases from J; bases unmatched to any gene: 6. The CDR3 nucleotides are TGTGCCAGCAGCCAAACAGGGGGGTATAGCAATCAGCCCCAGCATTTT. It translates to CASSQTGGYSNQPQHF.

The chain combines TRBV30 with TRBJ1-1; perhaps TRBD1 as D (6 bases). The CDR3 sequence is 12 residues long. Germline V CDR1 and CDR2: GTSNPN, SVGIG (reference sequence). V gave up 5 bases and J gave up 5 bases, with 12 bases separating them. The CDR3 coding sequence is TGTGCCTGGTCAGGGCAGGGGACTGAAGCTTTCTTT. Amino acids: CAWSGQGTEAFF.

CDR3 loop: CASSDSGSGHGTQYF. CDR3 nucleotide sequence: TGTGCCAGCAGTGATAGCGGGAGCGGCCATGGGACCCAGTACTTC. The genes are TRBV2 and TRBJ2-5, with 9 bases lining up with TRBD2. This CDR3 contains 15 residues. V lost 3 bases and J lost 7; bases outside the gene matches: 9. CDR1 and CDR2 (germline): SNHLY, FYNNEI.

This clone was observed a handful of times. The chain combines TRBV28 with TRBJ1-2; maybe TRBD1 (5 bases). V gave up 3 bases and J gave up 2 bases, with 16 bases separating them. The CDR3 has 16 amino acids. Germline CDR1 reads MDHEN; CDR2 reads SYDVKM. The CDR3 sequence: CASSLRGRGVNYGYTF. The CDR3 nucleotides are TGTGCCAGCAGTTTGCGCGGGAGGGGCGTGAACTATGGCTACACCTTC.

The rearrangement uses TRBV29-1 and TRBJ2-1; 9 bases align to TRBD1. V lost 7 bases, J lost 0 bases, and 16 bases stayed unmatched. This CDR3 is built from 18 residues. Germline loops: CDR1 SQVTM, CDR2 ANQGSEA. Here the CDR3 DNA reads TGCAGCGGCAAACAGGGGGCGCTTAAATCGTACTCCTACAATGAGCAGTTCTTC. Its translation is CSGKQGALKSYSYNEQFF.

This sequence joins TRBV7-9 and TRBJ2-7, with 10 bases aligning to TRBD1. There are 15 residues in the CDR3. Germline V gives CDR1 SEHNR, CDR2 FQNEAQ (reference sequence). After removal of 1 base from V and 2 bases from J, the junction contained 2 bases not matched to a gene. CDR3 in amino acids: CASSLGGTGAYEQYF. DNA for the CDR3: TGTGCCAGCAGCTTAGGGGGGACAGGGGCCTACGAGCAGTACTTC.

The CDR3 DNA reads as TGTGCCAGCAGCTTAGCGCTATCTAGCGGGAGTTCAGAGACCCAGTACTTC. Protein sequence: CASSLALSSGSSETQYF. V gene TRBV7-2 combines with J gene TRBJ2-5; TRBD2 agrees at 10 bases. This CDR3 region has 17 residues. The V gene's germline CDR1 is SGHTA and CDR2 FQGNSA. The junction had 8 bases not matched to a gene; V was cut back by 0 bases and J by 4 bases.

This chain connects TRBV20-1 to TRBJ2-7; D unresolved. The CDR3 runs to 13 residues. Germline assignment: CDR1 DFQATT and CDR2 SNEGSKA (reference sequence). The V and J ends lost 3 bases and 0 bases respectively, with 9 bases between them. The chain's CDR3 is CSASSRSSYEQYF. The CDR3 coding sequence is TGCAGTGCTAGTTCCCGGAGCTCCTACGAGCAGTACTTC.

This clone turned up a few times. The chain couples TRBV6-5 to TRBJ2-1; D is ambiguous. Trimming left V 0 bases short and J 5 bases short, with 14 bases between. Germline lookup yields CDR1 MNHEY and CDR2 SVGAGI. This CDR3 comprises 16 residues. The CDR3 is CASSYSIGAYNNEQFF. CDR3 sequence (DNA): TGTGCCAGCAGTTACTCGATTGGAGCGTACAACAATGAGCAGTTCTTC.

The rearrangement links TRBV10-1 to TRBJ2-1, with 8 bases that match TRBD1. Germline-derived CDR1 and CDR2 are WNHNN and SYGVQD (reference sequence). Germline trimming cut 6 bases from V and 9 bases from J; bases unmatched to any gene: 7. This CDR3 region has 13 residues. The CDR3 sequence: CASRKGTGGEQFF. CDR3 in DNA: TGCGCCAGCAGAAAAGGGACAGGAGGTGAGCAGTTCTTC.

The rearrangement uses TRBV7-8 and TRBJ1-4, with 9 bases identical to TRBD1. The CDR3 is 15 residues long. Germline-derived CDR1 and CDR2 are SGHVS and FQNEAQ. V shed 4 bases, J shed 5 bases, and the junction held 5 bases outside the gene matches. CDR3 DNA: TGTGCCAGCAGCTCCCGACAGGGGGAAAATGAAAAACTGTTTTTT. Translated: CASSSRQGENEKLFF.

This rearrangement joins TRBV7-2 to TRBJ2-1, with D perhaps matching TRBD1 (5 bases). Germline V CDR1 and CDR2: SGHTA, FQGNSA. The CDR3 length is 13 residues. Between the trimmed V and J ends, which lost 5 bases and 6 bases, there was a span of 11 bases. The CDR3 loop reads CASSPYRSNEQFF. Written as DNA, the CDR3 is TGTGCCAGCAGCCCATACAGGAGCAATGAGCAGTTCTTC.

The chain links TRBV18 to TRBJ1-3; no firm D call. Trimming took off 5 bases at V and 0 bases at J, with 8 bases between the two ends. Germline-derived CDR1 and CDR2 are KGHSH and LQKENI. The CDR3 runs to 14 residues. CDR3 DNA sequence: TGTGCCAGCTCAGAATCCAGCTCTGGAAACACCATATATTTT. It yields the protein CASSESSSGNTIYF.

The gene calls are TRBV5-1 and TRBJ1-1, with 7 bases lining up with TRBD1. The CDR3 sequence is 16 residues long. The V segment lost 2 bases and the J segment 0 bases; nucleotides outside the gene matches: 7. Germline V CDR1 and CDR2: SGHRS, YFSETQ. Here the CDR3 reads CASSLGTAVMNTEAFF. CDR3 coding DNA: TGCGCCAGCAGCTTAGGGACAGCAGTAATGAACACTGAAGCTTTCTTT. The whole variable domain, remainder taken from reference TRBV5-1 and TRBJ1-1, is KAGVTQTPRYLIKTRGQQVTLSCSPISGHRSVSWYQQTPGQGLQFLFEYFSETQRNKGNFPGRFSGRQFSNSRSEMNVSTLELGDSALYLCASSLGTAVMNTEAFFGQGTRLTVV.

The CDR3 sequence: CASSLGGQGYNEQFF. CDR3 bases: TGTGCCAGCAGCTTAGGGGGACAGGGGTACAATGAGCAGTTCTTC. The V and J genes are TRBV11-3 and TRBJ2-1, with 10 positions matching TRBD1. Germline V gives CDR1 SGHNT, CDR2 YENEEA. There are 15 residues in the CDR3. V shed 1 base and J 4 bases; nucleotides not matched to a gene: 1. Looking up the rest from reference TRBV11-3 and TRBJ2-1 gives the full variable domain: EAGVVQSPRYKIIEKKQPVAFWCNPISGHNTLYWYLQNLGQGPELLIRYENEEAVDDSQLPKDRFSAERLKGVDSTLKIQPAELGDSAVYLCASSLGGQGYNEQFFGPGTRLTVL.

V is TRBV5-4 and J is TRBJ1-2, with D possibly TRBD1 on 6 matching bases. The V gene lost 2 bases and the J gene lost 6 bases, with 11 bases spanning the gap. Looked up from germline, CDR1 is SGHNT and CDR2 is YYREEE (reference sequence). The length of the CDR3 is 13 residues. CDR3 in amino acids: CASSFGTRNGYTF. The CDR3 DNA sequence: TGTGCCAGCAGCTTTGGGACAAGAAATGGCTACACCTTC.

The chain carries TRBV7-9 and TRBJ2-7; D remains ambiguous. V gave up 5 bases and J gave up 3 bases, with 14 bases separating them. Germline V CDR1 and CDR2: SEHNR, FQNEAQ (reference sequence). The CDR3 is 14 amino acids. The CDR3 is CASSPSGGFYEQYF. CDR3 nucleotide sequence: TGTGCCAGCAGCCCCAGTGGTGGTTTCTACGAGCAGTACTTC.

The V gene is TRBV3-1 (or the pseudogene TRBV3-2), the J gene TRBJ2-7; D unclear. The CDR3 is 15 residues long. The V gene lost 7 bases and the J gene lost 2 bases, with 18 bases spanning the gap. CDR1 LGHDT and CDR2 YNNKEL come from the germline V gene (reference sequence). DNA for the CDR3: TGTGCCAGCACCCAGTTCGGGTTAGGCGCCTACGAGCAGTACTTC. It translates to CASTQFGLGAYEQYF.

The CDR3 DNA is TGTGCCAGCAGTTTGACAGCGGTCAGGGGCTACAATGAGCAGTTCTTC. Translation: CASSLTAVRGYNEQFF. The chain carries TRBV27 and TRBJ2-1, with D perhaps TRBD1 (6 bases). Germline loops: CDR1 MNHEY, CDR2 SMNVEV (reference sequence). V lost 3 bases and J lost 3, with 15 bases in between. The CDR3 spans 16 residues.

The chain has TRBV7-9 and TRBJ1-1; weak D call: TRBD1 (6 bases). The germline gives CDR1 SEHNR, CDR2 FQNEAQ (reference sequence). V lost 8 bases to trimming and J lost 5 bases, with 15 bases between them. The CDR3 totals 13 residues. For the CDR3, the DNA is TGTGCCAGCGTATTGGCAGGGGTGACTGAAGCTTTCTTT. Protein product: CASVLAGVTEAFF.